These 7 T cell receptor beta chains share one sample of origin, sequenced in a study of blood T cells in healthy people across ages. PCR was performed a second time for about 6 to 12 cycles using a sample-barcoded 5' primer and a J-beta primer mix. TCRdb called the 5' RACE reads again in MiXCR, with one record for every CDR3 protein. The table lists under 1,000,000 distinct CDR3 sequences, around 45% of them singletons. Material for sequencing was blood. The receptors shown here come from a man at least 80 years old in good health.

The CDR3 DNA is TGTGCCACCAAGAAAGGCGGGAGGGCCGAAGGCAATGAGCAGTACTTC. Its translation is CATKKGGRAEGNEQYF. The chain recombines TRBV15 with TRBJ2-5; 9 bases align to TRBD2. The CDR3 is made up of 16 amino acids. Trimming at V came to 7 bases and at J to 11 bases, leaving 20 bases not matched to a gene. CDR1 and CDR2 (germline): LNHNV, YYDKDF (reference sequence).

V and J are TRBV29-1 and TRBJ2-5; D remains ambiguous. Germline V gene data show CDR1 as SQVTM and CDR2 as ANQGSEA. The V end lost 1 base, the J end lost 5 bases, and 11 bases lay between the germline ends. The CDR3 spans 13 residues. The CDR3 here is CSVEVTGMETQYF. The DNA for the CDR3 is TGCAGCGTTGAAGTAACGGGCATGGAGACCCAGTACTTC.

The chain couples TRBV20-1 to TRBJ2-1; a weak D match, TRBD1 (5 bases). The V gene's germline CDR1 is DFQATT and CDR2 SNEGSKA (reference sequence). There are 11 residues in the CDR3. Between the trimmed V and J ends, which lost 5 bases and 8 bases, there was a span of 10 bases. CDR3 loop: CSAAQAHEQFF. In DNA, the CDR3 is TGCAGTGCTGCACAGGCTCATGAGCAGTTCTTC.

The chain recombines TRBV7-2 with TRBJ2-2, with D perhaps matching TRBD1 (7 bases). Germline-derived CDR1 and CDR2 are SGHTA and FQGNSA. The CDR3 runs 15 residues. The V end was cut by 5 bases, the J end by 4 bases, with 14 bases between. The CDR3 reads CASSLSQGGTGELFF. The CDR3 coding sequence is TGTGCCAGCAGCCTATCCCAGGGGGGCACCGGGGAGCTGTTTTTT.

The rearrangement links TRBV18 to TRBJ1-1; no clear D gene. Trimming pared 6 bases from V and 0 bases from J, leaving 8 bases between. CDR1 KGHSH and CDR2 LQKENI come from the germline V gene. This CDR3 has 13 amino acids. The CDR3 bases are TGTGCCAGCTCGCAGGTACTGAACACTGAAGCTTTCTTT. Its translation is CASSQVLNTEAFF.

The CDR3 nucleotides are TGTGCCAGCAGCCCCCAACTCAGGTCGGGAGCAACTAATGAAAAACTGTTTTTT. This encodes CASSPQLRSGATNEKLFF. The chain employs TRBV13 and TRBJ1-4; D is undetermined. V lost 5 bases and J 0 bases, leaving 19 bases between the germline ends. The CDR3 has 18 residues. CDR1 is PRHDT and CDR2 is FYEKMQ in the germline V gene (reference sequence).

Here the CDR3 DNA reads TGTGCCAGCAGTCCTTCCCGATACTACGAGCAGTACTTC. This translates into CASSPSRYYEQYF. J is TRBJ2-5 and V is TRBV27; D is undetermined. The tail of the sequence fits TRBJ2-7 better, so the J call may be wrong. Germline CDR1 is MNHEY and CDR2 is SMNVEV (reference sequence). The CDR3 has 13 amino acids.